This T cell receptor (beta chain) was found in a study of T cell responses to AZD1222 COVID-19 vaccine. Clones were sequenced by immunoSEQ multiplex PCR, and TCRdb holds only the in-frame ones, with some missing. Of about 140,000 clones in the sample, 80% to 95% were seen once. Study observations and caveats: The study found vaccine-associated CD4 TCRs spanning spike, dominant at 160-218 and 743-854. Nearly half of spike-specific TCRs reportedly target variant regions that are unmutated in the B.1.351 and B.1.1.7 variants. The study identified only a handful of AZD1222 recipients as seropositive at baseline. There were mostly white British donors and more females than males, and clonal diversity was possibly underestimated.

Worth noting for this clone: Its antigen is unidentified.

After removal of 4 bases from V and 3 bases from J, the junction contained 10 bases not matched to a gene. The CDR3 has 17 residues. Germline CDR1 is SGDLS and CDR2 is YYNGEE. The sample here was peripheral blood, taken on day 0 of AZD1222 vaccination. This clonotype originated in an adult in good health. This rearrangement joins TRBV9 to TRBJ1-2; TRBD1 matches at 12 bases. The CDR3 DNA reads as TGTGCCAGCAGCACGGGACAGGGGGCTTTCGAGGACTATGGCTACACCTTC. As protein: CASSTGQGAFEDYGYTF.